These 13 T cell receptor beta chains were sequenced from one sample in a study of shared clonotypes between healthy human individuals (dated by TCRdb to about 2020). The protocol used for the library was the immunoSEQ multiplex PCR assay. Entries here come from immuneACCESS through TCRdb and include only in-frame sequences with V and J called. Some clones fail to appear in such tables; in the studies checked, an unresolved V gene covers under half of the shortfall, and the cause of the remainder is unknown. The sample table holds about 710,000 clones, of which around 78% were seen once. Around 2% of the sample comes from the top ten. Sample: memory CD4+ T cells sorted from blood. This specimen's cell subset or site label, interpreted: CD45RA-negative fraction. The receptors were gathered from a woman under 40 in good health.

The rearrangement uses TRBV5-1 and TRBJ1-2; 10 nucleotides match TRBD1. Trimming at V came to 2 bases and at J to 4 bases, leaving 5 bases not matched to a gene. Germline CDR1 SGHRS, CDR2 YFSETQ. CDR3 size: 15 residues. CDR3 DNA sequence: TGCGCCAGCAGCTTTGGGACAGGGGCAGGCTATGGCTACACCTTC. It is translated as CASSFGTGAGYGYTF.

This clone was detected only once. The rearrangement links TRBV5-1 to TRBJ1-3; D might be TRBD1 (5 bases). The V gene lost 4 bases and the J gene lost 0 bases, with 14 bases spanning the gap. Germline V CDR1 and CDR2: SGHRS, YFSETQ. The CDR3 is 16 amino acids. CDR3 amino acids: CASSPGQVLSGNTIYF. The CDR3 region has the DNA TGCGCCAGCAGCCCAGGGCAGGTCCTCTCTGGAAACACCATATATTTT. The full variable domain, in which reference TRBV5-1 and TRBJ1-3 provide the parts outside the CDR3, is KAGVTQTPRYLIKTRGQQVTLSCSPISGHRSVSWYQQTPGQGLQFLFEYFSETQRNKGNFPGRFSGRQFSNSRSEMNVSTLELGDSALYLCASSPGQVLSGNTIYFGEGSWLTVV.

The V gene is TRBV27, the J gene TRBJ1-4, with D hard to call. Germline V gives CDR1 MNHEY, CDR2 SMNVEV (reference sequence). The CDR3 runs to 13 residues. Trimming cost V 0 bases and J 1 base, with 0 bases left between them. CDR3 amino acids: CASSLSTNEKLFF. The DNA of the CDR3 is TGTGCCAGCAGTTTATCAACTAATGAAAAACTGTTTTTT.

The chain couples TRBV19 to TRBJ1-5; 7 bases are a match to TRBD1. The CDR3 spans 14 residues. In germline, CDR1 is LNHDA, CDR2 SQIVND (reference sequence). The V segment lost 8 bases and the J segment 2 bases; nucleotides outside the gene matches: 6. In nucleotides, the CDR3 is TGTGCCAGTGTAACAGGGGTTGGCAATCAGCCCCAGCATTTT. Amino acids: CASVTGVGNQPQHF.

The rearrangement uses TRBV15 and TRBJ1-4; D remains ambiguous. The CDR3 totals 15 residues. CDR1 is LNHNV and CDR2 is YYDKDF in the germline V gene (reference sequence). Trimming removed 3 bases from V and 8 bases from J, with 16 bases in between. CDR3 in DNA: TGTGCCACCAGCAGGGAAATGGGCGGTTTCGAAAAACTGTTTTTT. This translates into CATSREMGGFEKLFF.

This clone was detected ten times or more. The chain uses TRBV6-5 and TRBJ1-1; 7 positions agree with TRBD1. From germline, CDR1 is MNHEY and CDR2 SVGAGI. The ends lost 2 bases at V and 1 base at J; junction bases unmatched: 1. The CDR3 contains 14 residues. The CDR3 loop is CASSYTGENTEAFF. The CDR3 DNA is TGTGCCAGCAGTTACACAGGGGAGAACACTGAAGCTTTCTTT.

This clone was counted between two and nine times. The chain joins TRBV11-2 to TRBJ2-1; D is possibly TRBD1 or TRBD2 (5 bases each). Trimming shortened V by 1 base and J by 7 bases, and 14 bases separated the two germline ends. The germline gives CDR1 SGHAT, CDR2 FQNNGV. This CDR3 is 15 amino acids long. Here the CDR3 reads CASSLVGTVLNEQFF. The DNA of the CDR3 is TGTGCCAGCAGCTTAGTCGGGACCGTGTTAAATGAGCAGTTCTTC.

CDR3 amino acids: CASSFPLKTQYF. The DNA of the CDR3 is TGTGCCAGCAGCTTTCCCTTAAAGACCCAGTACTTC. The gene calls are TRBV7-9 and TRBJ2-5; D is undetermined. Germline V gene data show CDR1 as SEHNR and CDR2 as FQNEAQ (reference sequence). The CDR3 totals 12 residues. Between the trimmed V and J ends, which lost 3 bases and 6 bases, there was a span of 8 bases. Full variable domain (outside the CDR3, taken from reference TRBV7-9 and TRBJ2-5): DTGVSQNPRHKITKRGQNVTFRCDPISEHNRLYWYRQTLGQGPEFLTYFQNEAQLEKSRLLSDRFSAERPKGSFSTLEIQRTEQGDSAMYLCASSFPLKTQYFGPGTRLLVL.

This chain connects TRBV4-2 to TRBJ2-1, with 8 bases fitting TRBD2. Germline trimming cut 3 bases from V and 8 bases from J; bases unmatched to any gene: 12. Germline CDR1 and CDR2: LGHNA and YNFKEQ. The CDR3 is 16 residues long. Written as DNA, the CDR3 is TGTGCCAGCAGCCAGGGCGATGGGACTAGTCGGGATGAGCAGTTCTTC. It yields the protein CASSQGDGTSRDEQFF.

CDR3 protein: CASSFSSQETQYF. The CDR3 nucleotides read TGTGCCAGCAGCTTTTCCTCCCAAGAGACCCAGTACTTC. The rearrangement links TRBV5-4 to TRBJ2-5; D is undetermined. The CDR3 is made up of 13 amino acids. Germline values: CDR1 SGHNT, CDR2 YYREEE (reference sequence). V lost 2 bases, J lost 1 base, and 6 bases lay in between.

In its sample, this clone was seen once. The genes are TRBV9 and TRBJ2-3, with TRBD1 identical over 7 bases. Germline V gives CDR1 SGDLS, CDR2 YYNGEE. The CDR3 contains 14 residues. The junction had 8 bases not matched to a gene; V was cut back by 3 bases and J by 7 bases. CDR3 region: CASSGDSPPYTQYF. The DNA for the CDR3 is TGTGCCAGCAGCGGGGACAGTCCCCCCTATACGCAGTATTTT.

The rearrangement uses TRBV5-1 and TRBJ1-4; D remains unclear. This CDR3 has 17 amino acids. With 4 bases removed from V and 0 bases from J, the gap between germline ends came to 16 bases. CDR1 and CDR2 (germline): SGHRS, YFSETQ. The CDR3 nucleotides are TGCGCCAGCAGCGCGTCCCCCAGAGGAACAACTAATGAAAAACTGTTTTTT. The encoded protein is CASSASPRGTTNEKLFF.

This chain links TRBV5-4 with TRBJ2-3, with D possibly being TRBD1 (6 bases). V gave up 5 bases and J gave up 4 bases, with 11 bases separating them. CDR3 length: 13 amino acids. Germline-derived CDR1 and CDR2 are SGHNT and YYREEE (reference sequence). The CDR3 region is CASRVQGPDTQYF. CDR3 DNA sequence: TGTGCCAGCAGGGTACAGGGCCCAGATACGCAGTATTTT. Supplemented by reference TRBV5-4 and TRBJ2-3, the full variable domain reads ETGVTQSPTHLIKTRGQQVTLRCSSQSGHNTVSWYQQALGQGPQFIFQYYREEENGRGNFPPRFSGLQFPNYSSELNVNALELDDSALYLCASRVQGPDTQYFGPGTRLTVL.